This T cell receptor beta chain was profiled in a study of cytomegalovirus exposure and HLA in healthy donors. Study-level points and caveats: Later findings reportedly placed an Asian-associated ancestry cluster below the approximately 620-donor mean for N-insertions. Accounts indicate the classifier identified cytomegalovirus status with strong specificity and sensitivity. One cluster of highly shared sequence variants probably arose as a sequencing artifact.

Germline CDR1 SGHTS, CDR2 YDEGEE. Trimming left V 2 bases short and J 8 bases short, with 17 bases between. The CDR3 has 15 residues. Details on this clone: Its antigen remains unknown.

Vbeta (60) and Jbeta (13) primers were used in the PCR. Method: immunoSEQ multiplex PCR; TCRdb's copy keeps in-frame clones and lacks some. The repertoire table contains 120,000 or so clones. The chain has TRBV5-8 and TRBJ1-5; D uncertain. The receptor comes from a man between 18 and 29 years old in good health and CMV-seronegative. The sample was PBMCs. The CDR3 sequence: CASSFGLLGLKPQHF. CDR3 nucleotide sequence: TGTGCCAGCAGCTTTGGTTTACTAGGGTTAAAGCCCCAGCATTTT.